These T cell receptor beta chains were read from a single sample in a study of blood T cell repertoires in COVID-19. The table came from immunoSEQ multiplex PCR; TCRdb's copy has only in-frame clones and leaves some out. The table shows some 250,000 clones, with roughly 82% occurring only once. Sequencing was carried out using peripheral blood. All receptors derive from a man at least 80 years old with acute or convalescent COVID-19. The CDR3 runs from the conserved cysteine through the conserved F or W. Fields, in order: V gene, D gene, J gene, clone size, CDR3 protein. A D gene is named only where the DNA matches it firmly. Rows may omit the clone size; those that give it use once, few, many or a size class.

TRBV5-1,-,TRBJ1-5,-,CASSLGGDSNQPQHF
TRBV5-6,-,TRBJ2-7,-,CASSLGGRVDEQYF
TRBV4-2,-,TRBJ1-6,once,CASSQAAGIPSSPLHF
TRBV28,-,TRBJ1-4,-,CASSVRTANEKLFF
TRBV4-3,TRBD2,TRBJ2-2,-,CASSQDVSGGASGELFF
TRBV18,TRBD1,TRBJ2-7,-,CASSLEGQGYEQYF
TRBV19,-,TRBJ2-5,-,CASSILGGLEETQYF
TRBV24-1,TRBD1,TRBJ1-2,few,CAAGTGPYGYTF
TRBV5-4,-,TRBJ1-2,-,CASSLQGRNYGYTF
TRBV2,TRBD1,TRBJ1-6,-,CASSRDRSSYNSPLHF
TRBV27,-,TRBJ1-2,-,CASRSRVEGYGYTF
TRBV20-1,-,TRBJ2-7,-,CSGRGIGEQYF
TRBV5-1,-,TRBJ2-1,-,CASSIGTEGNEQFF
TRBV3-1/TRBV3-2,TRBD1,TRBJ2-6,-,CASSQVLDRFSGANVLTF
TRBV3-1/TRBV3-2,-,TRBJ1-2,once,CASSLPGHEYGYTF
TRBV7-2,TRBD2,TRBJ2-5,-,CASSPGSASGETQYF
TRBV7-2,TRBD1,TRBJ1-5,-,CASSLNQGGVGNQPQHF
TRBV3-1/TRBV3-2,TRBD1,TRBJ2-4,once,CASSLGTGGPKNIQYF
TRBV6-5,-,TRBJ2-1,-,CASSYQGTYNEQFF
TRBV5-1,TRBD1,TRBJ2-7,-,CASSLALGTDEQYF
TRBV6-5,-,TRBJ1-5,-,CASQGLTSNQPQHF
TRBV7-2,-,TRBJ2-5,-,CASSLRETETQYF
TRBV20-1,-,TRBJ1-4,-,CSASRSAGVNEKLFF
TRBV28,TRBD1,TRBJ1-1,-,CASSRQGRDTEAFF
TRBV20-1,-,TRBJ1-2,-,CSASPGTLVYGYTF
TRBV28,-,TRBJ1-2,once,CASTSPGGRSYGYTF
TRBV5-4,-,TRBJ1-1,few,CASSHSRDMVTEAFF
TRBV2,-,TRBJ1-1,-,CASIGQVNTEAFF
TRBV29-1,-,TRBJ1-2,-,CSANRSPRDNANYGYTF
TRBV9,TRBD2,TRBJ2-5,once,CASSLETSGYQETQYF
TRBV19,-,TRBJ2-3,few,CASSMYTVTDTQYF
TRBV28,-,TRBJ1-2,-,CASSSGGDGYTF
TRBV29-1,TRBD2,TRBJ2-1,-,CSVDPSGSFSEQFF
TRBV19,-,TRBJ2-7,-,CASSIAVSYEQYF
TRBV6-5,TRBD1,TRBJ2-6,-,CASSRQGAGANVLTF
TRBV7-8,-,TRBJ2-2,-,CASSLNQGLTGELFF
TRBV2,TRBD1,TRBJ1-6,once,CASREQGWYNSPLHF
TRBV11-3,-,TRBJ1-2,-,CASSFGGDGYTF
TRBV27,TRBD1,TRBJ1-4,-,CASSGTGALPNEKLFF
TRBV28,-,TRBJ1-3,-,CASSSPGISGNTIYF
TRBV25-1,TRBD1,TRBJ1-6,-,CASSPTGGLNSPLHF
TRBV27,-,TRBJ1-5,-,CASRSGNSNQPQHF